These 13 T cell receptor beta chains were sequenced from one sample in a study of T-cell reconstitution after alpha-beta-depleted transplantation in children. As it was prepared, the TCRbeta library received unique molecular identifiers. TCRdb analysed the PCR reads with MiXCR anew, one entry per CDR3 protein. The table lists around 600,000 distinct CDR3 sequences, more than 20% of them singletons. Here the sequenced sample was PBMCs, mostly from graft donor cells, taken 360 days after TCRalphabeta/CD19-depleted stem cell transplant. All receptors come from a boy in the first two years of life who had a stem cell transplant for acute myeloid leukemia, so the T cells may come from the graft donor.

This clonotype was observed a few times. The chain combines TRBV24-1 with TRBJ2-1; D may be TRBD1 (6 bases). CDR1 KGHDR and CDR2 SFDVKD come from the germline V gene. The CDR3 spans 16 residues. V was trimmed by 4 bases and J by 7 bases, leaving 19 bases between them. In nucleotides, the CDR3 is TGTGCCACCAGTGAGCCCGGCAGGGGTATTGTAAATGAGCAGTTCTTC. Encoded protein: CATSEPGRGIVNEQFF.

V is TRBV6-2 or TRBV6-3 and J is TRBJ1-1, with unresolved D. The germline V gene encodes CDR1 MNHEY and CDR2 SVGEGT. V gave up 6 bases and J gave up 3 bases, with 8 bases separating them. This CDR3 has 12 amino acids. The CDR3 protein is CASRPGYTEAFF. CDR3 nucleotide sequence: TGTGCCAGCAGGCCAGGCTACACTGAAGCTTTCTTT.

This clonotype was counted between two and nine times. This rearrangement joins TRBV20-1 to TRBJ1-3; no clear D gene. In germline, CDR1 is DFQATT, CDR2 SNEGSKA (reference sequence). The CDR3 consists of 16 residues. The V end was cut by 5 bases, the J end by 1 base, with 18 bases between. The CDR3: CSALSSGVVSGNTIYF. In nucleotides, the CDR3 is TGCAGTGCTCTTTCCTCGGGAGTGGTTTCTGGAAACACCATATATTTT.

This clonotype was found a few times. In DNA form, the CDR3 reads TGTGCCACCAGCAGAGATCGGCAGGGGGGGTCCAATGAGCAGTTCTTC. This translates into CATSRDRQGGSNEQFF. J is TRBJ2-1 and V is TRBV15; D is perhaps TRBD1 or TRBD2 (7 bases each). With 0 bases removed from V and 6 bases from J, the gap between germline ends came to 15 bases. In germline, CDR1 is LNHNV, CDR2 YYDKDF (reference sequence). The CDR3 sequence is 16 residues long.

This clonotype was seen only a few times. The rearrangement uses TRBV20-1 and TRBJ2-1; D is ambiguous. Per the germline V gene, CDR1 is DFQATT and CDR2 is SNEGSKA (reference sequence). The CDR3 has 17 residues. Trimming took off 3 bases at V and 5 bases at J, with 23 bases between the two ends. The CDR3 sequence is CSARPVELGALNNEQFF. CDR3 nucleotides: TGCAGTGCTAGGCCCGTTGAATTAGGAGCCCTAAACAATGAGCAGTTCTTC.

This clonotype has just a few counts. V is TRBV29-1 and J is TRBJ2-1; 7 nucleotides agree with TRBD1. After removal of 7 bases from V and 11 bases from J, the junction contained 8 bases not matched to a gene. The germline gives CDR1 SQVTM, CDR2 ANQGSEA. This CDR3 has 11 residues. CDR3 sequence: CSGTDRLQQFF. The CDR3 DNA is TGCAGCGGCACGGACAGGCTTCAGCAGTTCTTC.

This clonotype came up many times. The chain has TRBV12-3 or TRBV12-4 and TRBJ2-7, with 8 bases aligning to TRBD1. Losses at the gene ends were 5 bases for V and 1 base for J; bases not matched to a gene: 7. The CDR3 contains 15 residues. This CDR3 is CASSRGQGGSYEQYF. CDR3 sequence (DNA): TGTGCCAGCAGTAGAGGACAGGGTGGTTCCTACGAGCAGTACTTC.

The rearrangement joins TRBV12-5 to TRBJ2-1; no firm D call. Germline V gene lookup returns CDR1 LGHNT and CDR2 FRNRAP. This CDR3 is 15 amino acids long. Trimming removed 7 bases from V and 0 bases from J, with 13 bases in between. The DNA for the CDR3 is TGTGCTAGTGCTCCTCAGACCTTCTCCTACAATGAGCAGTTCTTC. As protein: CASAPQTFSYNEQFF. The full variable domain, its missing parts supplied by reference TRBV12-5 and TRBJ2-1, is DARVTQTPRHKVTEMGQEVTMRCQPILGHNTVFWYRQTMMQGLELLAYFRNRAPLDDSGMPKDRFSAEMPDATLATLKIQPSEPRDSAVYFCASAPQTFSYNEQFFGPGTRLTVL.

The rearrangement links TRBV7-8 to TRBJ2-5, with D perhaps given as TRBD1 or TRBD2 (5 bases each). Trimming removed 4 bases at V and 5 bases at J, with 11 bases between. The CDR3 runs to 13 residues. Germline V gene lookup returns CDR1 SGHVS and CDR2 FQNEAQ. Here the CDR3 DNA reads TGTGCCAGCAGCTGGGGACCCCGGGAGACCCAGTACTTC. Its protein product is CASSWGPRETQYF. Full variable domain (missing parts from reference TRBV7-8 and TRBJ2-5): GAGVSQSPRYKVAKRGQDVALRCDPISGHVSLFWYQQALGQGPEFLTYFQNEAQLDKSGLPSDRFFAERPEGSVSTLKIQRTQQEDSAVYLCASSWGPRETQYFGPGTRLLVL.

This clonotype has ten or more counts. The J gene is TRBJ2-5, the V gene TRBV28; D ambiguous. The CDR3 consists of 14 residues. CDR1 is MDHEN and CDR2 is SYDVKM in the germline V gene. Trimming pared 3 bases from V and 2 bases from J, leaving 10 bases between. For the CDR3, the DNA is TGTGCCAGCAGTTTCTCGCGGACGCAAGAGACCCAGTACTTC. The encoded protein is CASSFSRTQETQYF.

This rearrangement joins TRBV6-5 to TRBJ1-1; unclear D gene. CDR3 length: 13 amino acids. Looked up from germline, CDR1 is MNHEY and CDR2 is SVGAGI. V was clipped by 2 bases and J by 7 bases, with 11 bases between them. CDR3 in amino acids: CASSYLQGIEAFF. CDR3 coding DNA: TGTGCCAGCAGTTACCTGCAAGGGATTGAAGCTTTCTTT.

V usage is TRBV15 and J usage is TRBJ1-1; 7 bases are shared with TRBD1. V shed 0 bases, J shed 0 bases, and the junction held 13 bases outside the gene matches. The CDR3 has 19 residues. The V gene's germline CDR1 is LNHNV and CDR2 YYDKDF (reference sequence). CDR3 loop: CATSRDRWGTAQMNTEAFF. The CDR3 DNA follows: TGTGCCACCAGCAGAGATCGTTGGGGGACAGCCCAAATGAACACTGAAGCTTTCTTT. The entire variable domain, with the rest obtained from reference TRBV15 and TRBJ1-1, is as follows: DAMVIQNPRYQVTQFGKPVTLSCSQTLNHNVMYWYQQKSSQAPKLLFHYYDKDFNNEADTPDNFQSRRPNTSFCFLDIRSPGLGDTAMYLCATSRDRWGTAQMNTEAFFGQGTRLTVV.

In its sample, this clonotype was seen many times. The chain links TRBV12-3 or TRBV12-4 to TRBJ1-1, with D unresolved. V lost 6 bases to trimming and J lost 1 base, with 3 bases between them. The CDR3 covers 11 residues. CDR3 protein: CASRGNTEAFF. The CDR3 DNA is TGTGCCAGCAGGGGGAACACTGAAGCTTTCTTT.